The present T cell receptor (beta chain) was sequenced within a study of vaccination effects on CD4 cells after COVID-19. On this clone itself: As yet, its antigen is unknown.

CDR1 and CDR2 from the germline V gene are KGHSH and LQKENI. V was clipped by 1 base and J by 0 bases, with 4 bases between them. The CDR3 is made up of 15 amino acids. ViraFEST assay sequencing came after antigen-specific CD4+ T cells were expanded with viral peptide pools. CD4+ T cell isolation took place after nine to eleven days of culture. Each participant received a vaccine that was either BNT162b2 or mRNA-1273, given as two doses. In the vaccine recipients, nucleocapsid antibodies were negative and there was no prior SARS-CoV-2 infection. TCRdb keeps only in-frame clones here, not all; method: immunoSEQ multiplex PCR. The sample lists 30,000 or so clones, roughly 74% occurring once.

The chain links TRBV18 to TRBJ2-6; D call uncertain. Specimen: CD4+ T cells from PBMCs cultured with HCoV-NL63 spike peptides, collected after COVID-19 vaccination. This clonotype was obtained from a human donor who received a COVID-19 vaccine. The CDR3 loop reads CASSPRGSGANVLTF. In DNA, the CDR3 is TGTGCCAGCTCACCACGTGGCTCTGGGGCCAACGTCCTGACTTTC.